This T cell receptor (beta chain) derives from a study of CD8 T cells in ankylosing spondylitis. General observations from the study: Before this, some motif variants had been reported in reactive arthritis synovial fluid and blood. Matched ankylosing spondylitis synovial fluid reportedly contained a significantly enriched population of disease-linked clones. There was a TCR beta motif, made of eight highly homologous variants, that appeared characteristic of ankylosing spondylitis blood.

Scientists made TCR beta libraries using quantitative 5'-RACE with molecular barcodes. A single record per CDR3 protein comes from TCRdb applying MiXCR to the 5' RACE reads. This table has over 450,000 distinct CDR3 sequences, over 9.5% appearing once. This CDR3 is built from 10 residues. V gave up 4 bases and J gave up 9 bases, with 3 bases separating them. CDR1 is KGHDR, CDR2 SFDVKD, per germline. Note on this clonotype: Its target is not known.

This receptor was taken from a male donor with ankylosing spondylitis. J is TRBJ1-5 and V is TRBV24-1; no definite D call. Sequencing used blood, either unsorted or a sorted T cell fraction (not recorded which). This CDR3 is CATSEGPQHF. The CDR3 DNA sequence: TGTGCCACCAGTGAAGGGCCCCAGCATTTT.